A selection of T cell receptor beta chains follows, all from one sample in a study of T cells in Graves' hyperthyroidism and ophthalmopathy. In TCRdb, the multiplex PCR reads were re-called with MiXCR into one record per CDR3 protein. The data contain hundreds of thousands of distinct CDR3 sequences, 35% of them singletons. Sequencing was carried out using blood. Receptors were obtained from a woman aged 40 to 50 with Graves' hyperthyroidism. The CDR3 runs from the conserved cysteine through the conserved F or W. A D gene is named only where the DNA matches it firmly. The listing skips clone size in some rows; elsewhere it reads once, few, many or a size class.

D: -
J: TRBJ2-2
V: TRBV10-3
size: once
CDR3: CAISARVQTGELFF
DNA: TGTGCCATCAGTGCTAGGGTCCAGACCGGGGAGCTGTTTTTT

D: TRBD1
J: TRBJ1-5
V: TRBV6-5
size: many
CDR3: CASALTRTGDQPQHF
DNA: TGTGCCAGCGCCCTAACGAGGACAGGGGATCAGCCCCAGCATTTT

D: -
J: TRBJ2-7
V: TRBV6-1
size: -
CDR3: CASSGTLETLGLSYEQYF
DNA: TGTGCCAGCAGTGGGACGCTGGAGACACTAGGGCTGTCCTACGAGCAGTACTTC

D: -
J: TRBJ1-2
V: TRBV5-6
size: many
CDR3: CASSRGNYGYTF
DNA: TGTGCCAGCAGTAGGGGTAACTATGGCTACACCTTC

D: -
J: TRBJ1-2
V: TRBV10-1
size: -
CDR3: CASSEESGPGTYGYTF
DNA: TGCGCCAGCAGTGAGGAGTCGGGTCCGGGGACTTATGGCTACACCTTC

D: -
J: TRBJ2-5
V: TRBV4-1
size: few
CDR3: CASSQYRDQETQYF
DNA: TGCGCCAGCAGCCAATACAGGGACCAAGAGACCCAGTACTTC

D: -
J: TRBJ1-1
V: TRBV5-4
size: -
CDR3: CASSRRFQRNTEAFF
DNA: TGTGCCAGCAGCCGGAGATTCCAACGGAACACTGAAGCTTTCTTT

D: -
J: TRBJ1-4
V: TRBV10-3
size: few
CDR3: CASSEFGRSNEKLFF
DNA: TGTGCCAGCAGTGAATTTGGACGGAGCAATGAAAAACTGTTTTTT

D: -
J: TRBJ1-5
V: TRBV19
size: many
CDR3: CASSHQGGNQPQHF
DNA: TGTGCCAGTAGTCATCAGGGAGGCAATCAGCCCCAGCATTTT

D: -
J: TRBJ1-2
V: TRBV2
size: many
CDR3: CASSEGDAVSHGYTF
DNA: TGTGCCAGCAGTGAAGGGGACGCCGTTTCCCACGGCTACACCTTC

D: -
J: TRBJ2-5
V: TRBV11-2
size: -
CDR3: CASSQETGLKTQYF
DNA: TGTGCCAGCAGCCAAGAGACAGGCCTGAAGACCCAGTACTTC

D: -
J: TRBJ2-7
V: TRBV20-1
size: few
CDR3: CSAPGLSDYEQYF
DNA: TGCAGTGCTCCAGGGTTATCGGACTACGAGCAGTACTTC

D: TRBD2
J: TRBJ2-7
V: TRBV4-3
size: -
CDR3: CASSPRWLREGREQYF
DNA: TGCGCCAGCAGCCCGCGATGGTTGCGGGAGGGCCGCGAGCAGTACTTC

D: -
J: TRBJ2-5
V: TRBV29-1
size: -
CDR3: CSVVGPQETQYF
DNA: TGCAGCGTCGTAGGGCCCCAAGAGACCCAGTACTTC

D: -
J: TRBJ2-7
V: TRBV11-2
size: few
CDR3: CASSLAVKLGEQYF
DNA: TGTGCCAGCAGCTTAGCGGTAAAACTGGGGGAGCAGTACTTC

D: -
J: TRBJ2-7
V: TRBV7-9
size: few
CDR3: CASSFGFGYEQYF
DNA: TGTGCCAGCAGCTTCGGATTCGGCTACGAGCAGTACTTC

D: TRBD1
J: TRBJ1-1
V: TRBV3-1
size: -
CDR3: CASSRGQENQNTEAFF
DNA: TGTGCCAGCAGTCGCGGACAGGAGAATCAGAACACTGAAGCTTTCTTT

D: -
J: TRBJ2-7
V: TRBV10-3
size: few
CDR3: CASSEVETLGYEQYF
DNA: TGTGCCAGCAGTGAAGTCGAGACATTGGGCTACGAGCAGTACTTC

D: -
J: TRBJ1-2
V: TRBV7-3
size: many
CDR3: CASSLIGGSDGYTF
DNA: TGTGCCAGCAGCTTAATTGGGGGTTCGGACGGCTACACCTTC

D: TRBD2
J: TRBJ2-7
V: TRBV28
size: few
CDR3: CARLKRGLAGGSYEQYF
DNA: TGTGCCAGACTGAAAAGGGGACTAGCGGGAGGCTCCTACGAGCAGTACTTC

D: TRBD1
J: TRBJ2-7
V: TRBV6-5
size: many
CDR3: CASSSGQGAYEQYF
DNA: TGTGCCAGCAGTTCAGGACAGGGCGCCTACGAGCAGTACTTC

D: TRBD1
J: TRBJ2-3
V: TRBV10-3
size: -
CDR3: CAISTTGQGTDTQYF
DNA: TGTGCCATCAGTACCACGGGACAGGGGACGGATACGCAGTATTTT